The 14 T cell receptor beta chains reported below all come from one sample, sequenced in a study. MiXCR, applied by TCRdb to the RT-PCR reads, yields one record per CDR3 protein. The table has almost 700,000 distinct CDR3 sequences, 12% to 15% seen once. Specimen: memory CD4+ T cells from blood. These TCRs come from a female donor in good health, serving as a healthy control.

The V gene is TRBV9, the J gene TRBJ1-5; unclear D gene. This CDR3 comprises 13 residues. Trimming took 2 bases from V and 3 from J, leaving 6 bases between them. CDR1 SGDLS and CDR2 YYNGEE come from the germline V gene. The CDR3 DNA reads TGTGCCAGCAGCGTGCGGGACAATCAGCCCCAGCATTTT. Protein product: CASSVRDNQPQHF.

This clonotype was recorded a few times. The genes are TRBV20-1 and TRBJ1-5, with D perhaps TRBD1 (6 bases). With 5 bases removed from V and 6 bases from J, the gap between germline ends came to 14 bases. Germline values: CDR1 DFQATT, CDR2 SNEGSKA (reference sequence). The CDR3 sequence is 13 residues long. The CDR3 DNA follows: TGCAGTGCTTCACAGGGCGTTCTTCAGCCCCAGCATTTT. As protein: CSASQGVLQPQHF.

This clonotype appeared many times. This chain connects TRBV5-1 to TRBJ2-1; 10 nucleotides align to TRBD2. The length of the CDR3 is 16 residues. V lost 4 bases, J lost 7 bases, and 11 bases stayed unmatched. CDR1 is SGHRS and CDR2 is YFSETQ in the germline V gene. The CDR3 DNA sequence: TGCGCCAGCAGCCAAAATTTAGCGGGAGGCCCTAATGAGCAGTTCTTC. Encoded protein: CASSQNLAGGPNEQFF.

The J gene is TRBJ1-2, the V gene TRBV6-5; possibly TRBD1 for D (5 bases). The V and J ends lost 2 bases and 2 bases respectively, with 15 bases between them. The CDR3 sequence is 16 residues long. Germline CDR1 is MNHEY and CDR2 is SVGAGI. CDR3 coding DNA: TGTGCCAGCAGTTACGGGTGGGGCACCCTAAACTATGGCTACACCTTC. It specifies CASSYGWGTLNYGYTF.

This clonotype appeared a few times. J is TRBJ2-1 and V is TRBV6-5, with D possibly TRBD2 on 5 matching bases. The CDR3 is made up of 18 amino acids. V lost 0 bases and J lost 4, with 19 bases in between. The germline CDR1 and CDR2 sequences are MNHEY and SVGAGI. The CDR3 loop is CASSYSLGGWNQYNEQFF. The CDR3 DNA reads TGTGCCAGCAGTTACTCGTTAGGAGGATGGAATCAATACAATGAGCAGTTCTTC.

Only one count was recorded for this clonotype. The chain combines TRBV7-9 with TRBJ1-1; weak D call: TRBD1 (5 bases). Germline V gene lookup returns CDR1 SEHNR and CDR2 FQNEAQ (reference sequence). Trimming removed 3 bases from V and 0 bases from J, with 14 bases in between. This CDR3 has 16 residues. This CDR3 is CASSFQEGPLNTEAFF. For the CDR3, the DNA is TGTGCCAGCAGCTTTCAGGAGGGGCCTCTGAACACTGAAGCTTTCTTT.

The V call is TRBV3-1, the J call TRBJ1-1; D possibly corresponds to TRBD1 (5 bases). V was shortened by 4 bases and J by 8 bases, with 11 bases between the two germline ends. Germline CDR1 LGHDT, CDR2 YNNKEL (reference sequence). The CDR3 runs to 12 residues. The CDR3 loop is CASSPRGREAFF. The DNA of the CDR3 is TGTGCCAGCAGCCCCCGGGGCAGAGAAGCTTTCTTT.

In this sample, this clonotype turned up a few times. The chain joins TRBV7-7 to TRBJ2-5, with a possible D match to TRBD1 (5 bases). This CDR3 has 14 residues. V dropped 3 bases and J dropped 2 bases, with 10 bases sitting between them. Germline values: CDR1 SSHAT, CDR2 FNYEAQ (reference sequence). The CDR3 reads CASSFHPGQETQYF. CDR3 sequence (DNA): TGTGCCAGCAGCTTTCACCCAGGGCAAGAGACCCAGTACTTC.

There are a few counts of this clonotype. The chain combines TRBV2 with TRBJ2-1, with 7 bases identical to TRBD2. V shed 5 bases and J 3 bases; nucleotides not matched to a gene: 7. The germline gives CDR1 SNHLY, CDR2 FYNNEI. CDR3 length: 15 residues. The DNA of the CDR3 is TGTGCCAGCAGTCGGGAGGCTAGCGGCTACAATGAGCAGTTCTTC. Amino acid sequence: CASSREASGYNEQFF.

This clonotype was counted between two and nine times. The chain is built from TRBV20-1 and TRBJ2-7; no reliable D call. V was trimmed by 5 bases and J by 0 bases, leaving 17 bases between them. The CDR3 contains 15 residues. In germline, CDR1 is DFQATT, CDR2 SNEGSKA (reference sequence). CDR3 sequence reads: CSAPLPGDLSYEQYF. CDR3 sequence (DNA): TGCAGTGCTCCCCTGCCAGGAGATCTCTCCTACGAGCAGTACTTC.

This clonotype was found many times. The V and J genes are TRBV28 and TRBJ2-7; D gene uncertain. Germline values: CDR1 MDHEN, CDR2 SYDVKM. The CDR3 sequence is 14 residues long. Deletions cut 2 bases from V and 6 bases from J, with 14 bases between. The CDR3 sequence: CASSLVGPTGEQYF. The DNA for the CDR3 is TGTGCCAGCAGTTTAGTCGGGCCCACGGGCGAGCAGTACTTC.

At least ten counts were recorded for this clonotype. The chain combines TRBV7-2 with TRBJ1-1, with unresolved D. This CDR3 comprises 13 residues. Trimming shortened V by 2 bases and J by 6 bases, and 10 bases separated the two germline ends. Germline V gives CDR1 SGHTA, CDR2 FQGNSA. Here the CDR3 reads CASSLRKWAEAFF. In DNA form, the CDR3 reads TGTGCCAGCAGCTTACGTAAGTGGGCTGAAGCTTTCTTT.

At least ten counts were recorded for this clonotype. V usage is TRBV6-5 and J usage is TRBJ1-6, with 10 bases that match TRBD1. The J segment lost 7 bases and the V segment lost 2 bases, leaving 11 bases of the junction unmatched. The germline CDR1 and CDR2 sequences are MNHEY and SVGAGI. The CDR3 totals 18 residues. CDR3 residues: CASSYEGTGVRSNSPLHF. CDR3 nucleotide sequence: TGTGCCAGCAGTTACGAGGGGACAGGGGTTCGTAGCAATTCACCCCTCCACTTT.

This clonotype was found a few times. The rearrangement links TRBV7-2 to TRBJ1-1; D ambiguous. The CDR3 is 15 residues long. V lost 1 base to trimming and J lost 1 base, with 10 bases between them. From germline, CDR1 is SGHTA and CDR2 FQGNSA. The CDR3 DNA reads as TGTGCCAGCAGCTTAGAGGGTAACCCGAACACTGAAGCTTTCTTT. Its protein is CASSLEGNPNTEAFF.